The 22 T cell receptor beta chains below come from one sample, sequenced in a study of OX40 agonist ivuxolimab in advanced cancers. The assay was immunoSEQ multiplex PCR, and TCRdb's table has in-frame clones only and misses some. The table has about 88,000 clones, about 85% seen once. Sequences were derived from CD4+ or CD8+ T cells sorted from blood, sampled in a trial of the OX40 agonist ivuxolimab. These receptors were collected from an adult with an advanced solid tumor such as melanoma, head and neck, liver or kidney cancer.

The count of this clone is one. The genes are TRBV28 and TRBJ2-3, with unresolved D. Germline V gene data show CDR1 as MDHEN and CDR2 as SYDVKM. V lost 4 bases to trimming and J lost 2 bases, with 19 bases between them. This CDR3 has 17 amino acids. The DNA for the CDR3 is TGTGCCAGCAGTTACTATGAGGACCAGAGAGCCACAGATACGCAGTATTTT. Its protein product is CASSYYEDQRATDTQYF.

The V call is TRBV5-5, the J call TRBJ2-5; D possibly corresponds to TRBD2 (6 bases). V lost 0 bases, J lost 5 bases, and 8 bases lay in between. The CDR3 loop spans 13 amino acids. Germline V CDR1 and CDR2: SGHKS, YYEKEE (reference sequence). The chain's CDR3 is CASSLVGRETQYF. CDR3 DNA sequence: TGTGCCAGCAGCTTGGTGGGGAGGGAGACCCAGTACTTC.

The chain combines TRBV9 with TRBJ1-2, with D perhaps TRBD1 (5 bases). V was trimmed by 3 bases and J by 2 bases, leaving 8 bases between them. The V gene's germline CDR1 is SGDLS and CDR2 YYNGEE. This CDR3 region has 13 residues. This CDR3 reads CASSGAGNYGYTF. In DNA, the CDR3 is TGTGCCAGCAGCGGTGCAGGGAACTATGGCTACACCTTC.

This rearrangement joins TRBV5-1 to TRBJ2-1; 8 nucleotides line up with TRBD2. Losses at the gene ends were 4 bases for V and 9 bases for J; bases not matched to a gene: 15. The CDR3 runs 16 residues. CDR1 and CDR2 (germline): SGHRS, YFSETQ. CDR3 DNA: TGCGCCAGCAGCGACACCGCAGCGGGAGAAGGGAGTGAGCAGTTCTTC. As protein: CASSDTAAGEGSEQFF.

The chain joins TRBV18 to TRBJ2-1; 10 nucleotides agree with TRBD2. V was clipped by 0 bases and J by 2 bases; unmatched bases: 1. The length of the CDR3 is 16 residues. CDR1 KGHSH and CDR2 LQKENI come from the germline V gene. As DNA, the CDR3 is TGTGCCAGCTCACCACCGCTAGCGGGAGCCTACAATGAGCAGTTCTTC. This gives the protein CASSPPLAGAYNEQFF. Full variable domain (missing parts from reference TRBV18 and TRBJ2-1): NAGVMQNPRHLVRRRGQEARLRCSPMKGHSHVYWYRQLPEEGLKFMVYLQKENIIDESGMPKERFSAEFPKEGPSILRIQQVVRGDSAAYFCASSPPLAGAYNEQFFGPGTRLTVL.

The chain uses TRBV11-2 and TRBJ2-1; 8 bases map to TRBD1. V was clipped by 1 base and J by 15 bases; unmatched bases: 8. From germline, CDR1 is SGHAT and CDR2 FQNNGV. The CDR3 covers 13 residues. CDR3 residues: CASSLGQGQLGFF. DNA for the CDR3: TGTGCCAGCAGCTTAGGACAGGGGCAACTGGGGTTCTTC.

This clone was picked up a small number of times. The chain uses TRBV7-8 and TRBJ2-3; perhaps TRBD2 as D (5 bases). Germline CDR1 and CDR2: SGHVS and FQNEAQ. The CDR3 has 14 residues. V was trimmed by 4 bases and J by 1 base, leaving 9 bases between them. The CDR3 nucleotides read TGTGCCAGCAGCTCTACGGAGGGCACAGATACGCAGTATTTT. It codes for CASSSTEGTDTQYF.

The genes are TRBV6-1 and TRBJ1-5; weak D call: TRBD1 (6 bases). The CDR3 runs to 13 residues. With 7 bases removed from V and 7 bases from J, the gap between germline ends came to 14 bases. Germline-derived CDR1 and CDR2 are MNHNS and SASEGT. In DNA form, the CDR3 reads TGTGCCAGCAAGGGAGGGGGAGGACAGCCCCAGCATTTT. It yields the protein CASKGGGGQPQHF.

The chain combines TRBV6-1 with TRBJ2-7; D gene uncertain. Deletions cut 3 bases from V and 3 bases from J, with 9 bases between. The CDR3 is 13 amino acids. From germline, CDR1 is MNHNS and CDR2 SASEGT. For the CDR3, the DNA is TGTGCCAGCAGTGAGAACACCTACTACGAGCAGTACTTC. Protein product: CASSENTYYEQYF.

V usage is TRBV7-9 and J usage is TRBJ2-1; no clear D gene. The CDR3 totals 12 residues. V lost 3 bases to trimming and J lost 10 bases, with 10 bases between them. Germline V gives CDR1 SEHNR, CDR2 FQNEAQ (reference sequence). CDR3 DNA sequence: TGTGCCAGCAGCTTGGACCCGCGGGAGCAGTTCTTC. It translates to CASSLDPREQFF.

This chain links TRBV30 with TRBJ2-7; no clear D. The CDR3 extends over 12 amino acids. Germline V CDR1 and CDR2: GTSNPN, SVGIG (reference sequence). V was clipped by 5 bases and J by 3 bases, with 11 bases between them. The CDR3 is CAWGSGDYEQYF. The CDR3 nucleotides are TGTGCCTGGGGGTCTGGGGACTACGAGCAGTACTTC.

The chain recombines TRBV5-4 with TRBJ2-3, with a tentative D call TRBD2 (5 bases). CDR1 and CDR2 from the germline V gene are SGHNT and YYREEE (reference sequence). The CDR3 extends over 15 amino acids. Trimming stripped 5 bases from V and 1 base from J, with 14 bases between. The CDR3 reads CASRRITLGTDTQYF. The CDR3 DNA reads TGTGCCAGCAGACGCATCACACTAGGCACAGATACGCAGTATTTT.

The chain is built from TRBV4-3 and TRBJ2-6; D gene ambiguous. CDR3 length equals 15 residues. CDR1 is LGHNA and CDR2 is YSLEER in the germline V gene. V lost 0 bases, J lost 3 bases, and 6 bases lay in between. CDR3 nucleotides: TGCGCCAGCAGCCAAGAACCCGGTGGGGCCAACGTCCTGACTTTC. Translation gives CASSQEPGGANVLTF.

The chain has TRBV19 and TRBJ2-3; 8 nucleotides align to TRBD2. Germline V gives CDR1 LNHDA, CDR2 SQIVND (reference sequence). J gave up 4 bases and V 0 bases, and 9 bases lay outside the gene matches. This CDR3 is built from 17 residues. CDR3 DNA sequence: TGTGCCAGTAGTATAGATCCCGGGGGGGGTCCGGCAGATACGCAGTATTTT. Its protein product is CASSIDPGGGPADTQYF.

The J gene is TRBJ2-5, the V gene TRBV30; D is unresolved. The V end was cut by 0 bases, the J end by 5 bases, with 10 bases between. Germline V gene lookup returns CDR1 GTSNPN and CDR2 SVGIG (reference sequence). CDR3 length equals 13 residues. The CDR3 region is CAWSVRPRETQYF. CDR3 bases: TGTGCCTGGAGTGTCAGGCCGCGGGAGACCCAGTACTTC.

This sequence joins TRBV5-4 and TRBJ1-1, with D tentatively TRBD1 (5 bases). With 4 bases removed from V and 1 base from J, the gap between germline ends came to 8 bases. The CDR3 sequence is 13 residues long. Looked up from germline, CDR1 is SGHNT and CDR2 is YYREEE (reference sequence). As DNA, the CDR3 is TGTGCCAGCAGCGAAGACAGGAACACTGAAGCTTTCTTT. Its translation is CASSEDRNTEAFF.

J is TRBJ2-3 and V is TRBV7-2; D is possibly TRBD1 (7 bases). The CDR3 runs to 15 residues. The V end was cut by 3 bases, the J end by 4 bases, with 14 bases between. Germline CDR1 is SGHTA and CDR2 is FQGNSA. The chain's CDR3 is CASSFGDREADTQYF. CDR3 DNA: TGTGCCAGCAGCTTCGGCGACAGGGAGGCAGATACGCAGTATTTT.

The chain is built from TRBV5-6 and TRBJ2-3; D remains ambiguous. From germline, CDR1 is SGHDT and CDR2 YYEEEE. With 0 bases removed from V and 2 bases from J, the gap between germline ends came to 4 bases. CDR3 length equals 13 residues. This CDR3 is CASSLVDTDTQYF. The CDR3 DNA reads TGTGCCAGCAGCTTGGTGGACACAGATACGCAGTATTTT.

The rearrangement links TRBV4-1 to TRBJ2-3; 14 nucleotides match TRBD2. The junction had 15 bases not matched to a gene; V was cut back by 1 base and J by 3 bases. There are 21 residues in the CDR3. Germline CDR1 is MGHRA and CDR2 is YSYEKL. The CDR3 DNA reads as TGCGCCAGCAGCCAAGCCTTACCGGGACTAGCGGGAGTGAGGCCGACAGATACGCAGTATTTT. This codes for CASSQALPGLAGVRPTDTQYF.

This sequence joins TRBV2 and TRBJ2-5; the D gene is possibly TRBD2 (6 bases). The germline CDR1 and CDR2 sequences are SNHLY and FYNNEI. Trimming took off 3 bases at V and 4 bases at J, with 15 bases between the two ends. This CDR3 is 15 amino acids long. This CDR3 is CASSDSGPGGETQYF. The CDR3, as DNA: TGTGCCAGCAGTGATTCAGGGCCCGGGGGAGAGACCCAGTACTTC.

This clone was seen a handful of times. The chain has TRBV19 and TRBJ2-7; TRBD2 agrees at 7 bases. J gave up 4 bases and V 5 bases, and 8 bases lay outside the gene matches. Germline values: CDR1 LNHDA, CDR2 SQIVND (reference sequence). This CDR3 spans 14 amino acids. The CDR3 nucleotides are TGTGCCAGTAGTTGGGGGGGAGGAGAATACGAGCAGTACTTC. This sequence encodes CASSWGGGEYEQYF.

The CDR3 here is CASSLAGELTFYEQYF. The CDR3 DNA reads TGTGCCAGCAGCTTAGCGGGAGAACTAACGTTCTACGAGCAGTACTTC. The chain carries TRBV5-5 and TRBJ2-7; TRBD2 agrees at 8 bases. This CDR3 is 16 amino acids long. Germline CDR1 reads SGHKS; CDR2 reads YYEKEE (reference sequence). The V segment lost 2 bases and the J segment 3 bases; nucleotides outside the gene matches: 10.